The clone carrying this TCR beta chain was counted only a few times. The data derive from a study of blood T cell repertoires in COVID-19. Study at large: Italy, Spain and the United States were the sources of the convalescent and acute COVID-19 samples. T cells, B-cell-depleted T cells, or PBMCs provided the cDNA or gDNA that served as material.

Original processing methods: Amplification of reference gene primers provided the estimated nucleated cell counts. Sequenced by immunoSEQ multiplex PCR; TCRdb stores in-frame clones only, minus some. The V and J calls and clone size come from that table; D and trimming were worked out from the DNA. Here the sample spans around 81,000 clones, about 80% being singletons. The CDR3 runs to 16 residues. The V and J ends lost 0 bases and 7 bases respectively, with 17 bases between them. The V gene's germline CDR1 is SGDLS and CDR2 YYNGEE. V gene TRBV9 combines with J gene TRBJ2-1, with a weak D call TRBD2 (5 bases). This clonotype was sampled from a man aged 80 or over with acute or convalescent COVID-19. The sequenced sample consisted of peripheral blood. The CDR3 coding sequence is TGTGCCAGCAGCGTAGCTACCCAGCGGCGCTGGAATGAGCAGTTCTTC. Its translation is CASSVATQRRWNEQFF. Full variable domain (outside the CDR3, taken from reference TRBV9 and TRBJ2-1): DSGVTQTPKHLITATGQRVTLRCSPRSGDLSVYWYQQSLDQGLQFLIQYYNGEERAKGNILERFSAQQFPDLHSELNLSSLELGDSALYFCASSVATQRRWNEQFFGPGTRLTVL.